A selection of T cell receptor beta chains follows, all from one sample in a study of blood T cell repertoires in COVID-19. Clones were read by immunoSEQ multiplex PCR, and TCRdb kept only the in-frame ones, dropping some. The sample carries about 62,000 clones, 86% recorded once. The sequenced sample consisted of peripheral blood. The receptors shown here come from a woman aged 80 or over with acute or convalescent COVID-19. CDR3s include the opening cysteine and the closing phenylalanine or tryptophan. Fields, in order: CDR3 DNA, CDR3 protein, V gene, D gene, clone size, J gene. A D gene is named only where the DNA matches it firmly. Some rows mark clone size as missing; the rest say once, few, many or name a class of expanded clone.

TGTGCCAGCAGAGTGGTGGCCAATGAAAAACTGTTTTTT | CASRVVANEKLFF | TRBV6-5 | NA | few | TRBJ1-4
TGTGCCAGCAGCCAGAACCCAGGGGCTGAAGCTTTCTTT | CASSQNPGAEAFF | TRBV4-2 | NA | NA | TRBJ1-1
TGCGCCAGCAGCTTGAGTCAGGCAGTCAATTCACCCCTCCACTTT | CASSLSQAVNSPLHF | TRBV5-1 | NA | NA | TRBJ1-6
TGTGCCAGCAGCTCTGGGACTAGCAGCGAGACCCAGTACTTC | CASSSGTSSETQYF | TRBV5-4 | TRBD2 | NA | TRBJ2-5
TGTGCCAGCAGCCTGGGACAGGGGATGGACTATGGCTACACCTTC | CASSLGQGMDYGYTF | TRBV4-2 | TRBD1 | NA | TRBJ1-2
TGCGCCAGCAGCTTCGGCCAGGACATCGAAAAACTGTTTTTT | CASSFGQDIEKLFF | TRBV5-1 | NA | NA | TRBJ1-4
TGTGCCTGGAGGCCGTTGGGACAGGGGGATTCACCCCTCCACTTT | CAWRPLGQGDSPLHF | TRBV30 | TRBD1 | NA | TRBJ1-6
TGCAGCGTTGTAGACACTCAATGGAGCTATGGCTACACCTTC | CSVVDTQWSYGYTF | TRBV29-1 | NA | NA | TRBJ1-2
TGTGCCAGCAGCCCTTCGAACACCGGGGAGCTGTTTTTT | CASSPSNTGELFF | TRBV11-3 | NA | NA | TRBJ2-2
TGCGCCAGCAGCCACTCCCGGACAAGGGGCCCCGTCGGGCAGTTCTTC | CASSHSRTRGPVGQFF | TRBV4-1 | NA | NA | TRBJ2-1
TGTGCCAGTAAGGAGGGACCGAGCCAAGAGACCCAGTACTTC | CASKEGPSQETQYF | TRBV19 | NA | NA | TRBJ2-5
TGTGCCAGCAGCCCCGGGGGGGGCCACGAGCAGTACTTC | CASSPGGGHEQYF | TRBV11-2 | TRBD2 | NA | TRBJ2-7
TGCGCCAGCAGCTTGGTTACAGGGGGTCAGCCCCAGCATTTT | CASSLVTGGQPQHF | TRBV5-1 | TRBD1 | NA | TRBJ1-5
TGTGCCAGCAGTTACGGGAGTGAGCAGTTCTTC | CASSYGSEQFF | TRBV6-6 | NA | NA | TRBJ2-1
TGTGCCAGCAGTCAACCGGGACAGGGGACTAGGGGATATGGCTACACCTTC | CASSQPGQGTRGYGYTF | TRBV7-9 | TRBD1 | NA | TRBJ1-2
TGTGCCAGCAGCTTTGCAGGGGATGTGCAAGAGACCCAGTACTTC | CASSFAGDVQETQYF | TRBV7-2 | NA | NA | TRBJ2-5
TGTGCCACCAGTTTAAGGCGGGATGAGCAGTTCTTC | CATSLRRDEQFF | TRBV24-1 | NA | NA | TRBJ2-1
TGTGCCAGCAGTTACAGGCACAGTGAAGCTTTCTTT | CASSYRHSEAFF | TRBV6-5 | NA | NA | TRBJ1-1
TGTGCCAGTACCGCACAGCGGGGGACCTCCTACGAGCAGTACTTC | CASTAQRGTSYEQYF | TRBV19 | TRBD2 | NA | TRBJ2-7
TGTGCCAGCAGGCGAGAGACAGCCGAAAATTCACCCCTCCACTTT | CASRRETAENSPLHF | TRBV7-3 | NA | NA | TRBJ1-6
TGCGCCAGCAGTCAGGGATTCAGCTCCTACAATGAGCAGTTCTTC | CASSQGFSSYNEQFF | TRBV5-1 | NA | NA | TRBJ2-1
TGTGCCAGCAGCTCCCTCCGGACTCACACCTACAATGAGCAGTTCTTC | CASSSLRTHTYNEQFF | TRBV7-8 | NA | NA | TRBJ2-1
TGCAGCGTTGAAGGTCGGGGGAACGGCTACACCTTC | CSVEGRGNGYTF | TRBV29-1 | NA | once | TRBJ1-2
TGCGCCAGCAGCCAAGAGGTACAGGGCACCGGGGAGCTGTTTTTT | CASSQEVQGTGELFF | TRBV4-1 | NA | NA | TRBJ2-2
TGTGCCAGCAGCTTCATAGGTCCTAGATACAATGAGCAGTTCTTC | CASSFIGPRYNEQFF | TRBV13 | NA | NA | TRBJ2-1
TGTGCCTGGAGTGAGACAGGGATTCAGCCCCAGCATTTT | CAWSETGIQPQHF | TRBV30 | TRBD1 | NA | TRBJ1-5
TGTGCCAGCAGCAAACGTACAGGGAAAACCTCCTACGAGCAGTACTTC | CASSKRTGKTSYEQYF | TRBV21-1 | NA | NA | TRBJ2-7
TGCGCCAGCAGCAAGAGCGGGGCGAATGGATATTACGAGCAGTACTTC | CASSKSGANGYYEQYF | TRBV4-3 | TRBD2 | NA | TRBJ2-7
TGTGCCAGTAGTATAGCGAGACAGGGGTCTGGGGCCAACGTCCTGACTTTC | CASSIARQGSGANVLTF | TRBV19 | TRBD1 | NA | TRBJ2-6
TGTGCCAGCAGCCAAAGCGGGAGAAGAACCGGGGAGCTGTTTTTT | CASSQSGRRTGELFF | TRBV3-1/TRBV3-2 | TRBD2 | NA | TRBJ2-2
TGCGCCAGCAGCCCTACCTCGGAGGTCGGGCAGTACTTC | CASSPTSEVGQYF | TRBV10-2 | NA | NA | TRBJ2-7
TGTGCCAGCAGCGGAGAGACAGGGAACTATGGCTACACCTTC | CASSGETGNYGYTF | TRBV9 | TRBD1 | once | TRBJ1-2
TGTGCCAGCAGCCCCTCCCGAGGGGAGCAGTACTTC | CASSPSRGEQYF | TRBV13 | NA | NA | TRBJ2-7
TGTGCCAGCAGCCTTAGACAGGTAACACAGCCCCAGCATTTT | CASSLRQVTQPQHF | TRBV28 | NA | NA | TRBJ1-5
TGTGCCAGTAGTAGAGAATCCGGGACAGGGGGCGAAAAGACCCAGTACTTC | CASSRESGTGGEKTQYF | TRBV19 | TRBD1 | once | TRBJ2-5
TGCAGCGTGGCTAGCGGGGCCTACGAGCAGTACTTC | CSVASGAYEQYF | TRBV29-1 | TRBD2 | NA | TRBJ2-7
TGCGCCAGCAGCCGCGACGGACAGTACGAGCAGTACTTC | CASSRDGQYEQYF | TRBV5-1 | NA | NA | TRBJ2-7
TGTGCCAGTAGTATTGATGGAGGGGGCGAACCCCTTTACGAGCAGTACTTC | CASSIDGGGEPLYEQYF | TRBV19 | NA | NA | TRBJ2-7
TGTGCCAGTAGTACCTCCGAGGCCCCCTCATACGAGCAGTACTTC | CASSTSEAPSYEQYF | TRBV19 | NA | NA | TRBJ2-7
TGTGCCAGCTCACCGATACAGGAGAACACTGAAGCTTTCTTT | CASSPIQENTEAFF | TRBV18 | NA | NA | TRBJ1-1
TGTGCCAGCAGCGTACAGGGAAGAAACACCATATATTTT | CASSVQGRNTIYF | TRBV9 | NA | NA | TRBJ1-3
TGTGCCAGCTCAATCGGTGGCGGGGACACTGAAGCTTTCTTT | CASSIGGGDTEAFF | TRBV18 | NA | NA | TRBJ1-1
TGTGCCAGCAGTTACCTCGGGAGGGGATTCGTTAACTATGGCTACACCTTC | CASSYLGRGFVNYGYTF | TRBV6-2/TRBV6-3 | NA | NA | TRBJ1-2
TGTGCCAGTAGTCGGGGGGGAAGAATAAGTGAAAAACTGTTTTTT | CASSRGGRISEKLFF | TRBV19 | NA | few | TRBJ1-4
TGTGCCAGCAGCCAAGAGCCGGACTCTTATTCACCCCTCCACTTT | CASSQEPDSYSPLHF | TRBV3-1/TRBV3-2 | NA | NA | TRBJ1-6
TGTGCCAGCTCACGACCGGGACTAGCGGACAATGAGCAGTTCTTC | CASSRPGLADNEQFF | TRBV18 | TRBD2 | once | TRBJ2-1
TGCGCCAGCAGACAGGGACCTGGGGCCAACGTCCTGACTTTC | CASRQGPGANVLTF | TRBV5-1 | NA | NA | TRBJ2-6
TGCGCCAGCAGCCAAGTCCAGGACAGCTACAATGAGCAGTTCTTC | CASSQVQDSYNEQFF | TRBV4-3 | NA | once | TRBJ2-1
TGTGCCAGCAGCGTAGAGCGGGGTGCGACCCAGTACTTC | CASSVERGATQYF | TRBV9 | TRBD2 | few | TRBJ2-5
TGTGCCAGCAGGGCGGGACTAGCTAGTGGGGCCAACGTCCTGACTTTC | CASRAGLASGANVLTF | TRBV2 | TRBD2 | NA | TRBJ2-6
TGTGCCATCAGTGAGAGGACTAGCGTTAGAAGCACAGATACGCAGTATTTT | CAISERTSVRSTDTQYF | TRBV10-3 | TRBD2 | NA | TRBJ2-3
TGTGCCAGCAGTGTACAGGTCGTAGAAAAACTGTTTTTT | CASSVQVVEKLFF | TRBV6-6 | NA | NA | TRBJ1-4
TGTGCCAGCAGCGATATCAGTGGGCTAGCGGCAGACAATGAGCAGTTCTTC | CASSDISGLAADNEQFF | TRBV9 | TRBD2 | NA | TRBJ2-1
TGTGCCATCAGTGAGACAGGGGCTGATAGCAATCAGCCCCAGCATTTT | CAISETGADSNQPQHF | TRBV10-3 | TRBD1 | NA | TRBJ1-5
TGTGCCAGCAGCCGAGGAGGGGAGACCGGGGAGCTGTTTTTT | CASSRGGETGELFF | TRBV28 | NA | NA | TRBJ2-2